The present entry profiles one T cell receptor (beta chain) with its context. The sample comes from a study of technical replicates of blood from a handful of donors. Clones were read by immunoSEQ multiplex PCR, and TCRdb kept only the in-frame ones, dropping some. The sample lists about 70,000 clones; around 95% were seen once. Deletions cut 4 bases from V and 3 bases from J, with 16 bases between. The CDR3 extends over 15 amino acids. Germline-derived CDR1 and CDR2 are SGHRS and YFSETQ. The chain recombines TRBV5-1 with TRBJ1-2; D gene unclear. The sequence was obtained from a human donor in good health. The source material was T cells isolated from PBMCs. The CDR3 nucleotides read TGCGCCAGCAGCCCCTCTCCCACGAGAGACTATGGCTACACCTTC. Residues: CASSPSPTRDYGYTF.